A selection of T cell receptor beta chains follows, all from one sample in a study of blood T cells in healthy people across ages. Via MiXCR, TCRdb re-called the 5' RACE reads, giving one row per CDR3 protein. The table shows around 990,000 distinct CDR3 sequences, with around two fifths occurring only once. Sequenced input: blood. Every receptor here comes from a man between 18 and 29 years old in good health. CDR3s include the opening cysteine and the closing phenylalanine or tryptophan. Each record gives: clone size, V gene, J gene, D gene, CDR3 DNA, CDR3 protein. A D gene is named only where the DNA matches it firmly. Rows give clone size only sometimes, using once, few, many, or a class for an expanded clone.

few,TRBV9,TRBJ2-1,NA,TGTGCCAGCAGTGCACAGGTTACCTCCTACAATGAGCAGTTCTTC,CASSAQVTSYNEQFF
NA,TRBV6-1,TRBJ1-1,TRBD1,TGTGCCAGCAGTGAAAGACAGGGGGGCATGAACACTGAAGCTTTCTTT,CASSERQGGMNTEAFF
few,TRBV9,TRBJ1-2,NA,TGTGCCAGCAGCGGGGACGGGTTCTATGGCTACACCTTC,CASSGDGFYGYTF
few,TRBV7-2,TRBJ1-4,NA,TGTGCCAGCAGCGACAGTCCGGGGGAAAAACTGTTTTTT,CASSDSPGEKLFF
few,TRBV11-2,TRBJ2-7,TRBD1,TGTGCCAGCAGCACTCGACAGGGGAACGAGCAGTACTTC,CASSTRQGNEQYF
NA,TRBV4-2,TRBJ1-6,NA,TGTGCCAGCAGCCAAGGTACCGGAACACCCCTCCACTTT,CASSQGTGTPLHF
NA,TRBV20-1,TRBJ1-2,TRBD1,TGCAGTGCTCCCCCGGGACAGGGGGCGCGTGGCTACACCTTC,CSAPPGQGARGYTF
NA,TRBV20-1,TRBJ2-7,TRBD2,TGCAGTGCTCAAAGCGGGGGGCACTCCTACGAGCGGTACTTC,CSAQSGGHSYERYF
many,TRBV29-1,TRBJ2-1,NA,TGCAGCGTCCCCTGGGGTAATGAGCAGTTCTTC,CSVPWGNEQFF
few,TRBV12-3/TRBV12-4,TRBJ2-3,TRBD2,TGTGCCAGCAGCTTAAGGCGGGGGGGGGGCCACTACACAGATACGCAGTATTTT,CASSLRRGGGHYTDTQYF
NA,TRBV7-9,TRBJ1-5,TRBD1,TGTGCCAGCAGCTTAGGAGACAGGGGACCATATAGCAATCAGCCCCAGCATTTT,CASSLGDRGPYSNQPQHF
few,TRBV6-2/TRBV6-3,TRBJ1-1,NA,TGTGCCAGCTCCGGGGTTGAAGCTTTCTTT,CASSGVEAFF
NA,TRBV5-5,TRBJ2-2,NA,TGTGCCAGCAGCTTGAGGCAGGGGACGAACACCGGGGAGCTGTTTTTT,CASSLRQGTNTGELFF
few,TRBV27,TRBJ2-3,TRBD2,TGTGCCAGCAGTTCCCTAGCGGGGGGGCCCCCAGATACGCAGTATTTT,CASSSLAGGPPDTQYF
NA,TRBV7-2,TRBJ2-2,NA,TGTGCCGGCAGCTCAAACCGACAGAACACCGGGGAGCTGTTTTTT,CAGSSNRQNTGELFF
NA,TRBV28,TRBJ1-5,NA,TGTGCCAGCAGTTTATACGGGGGAAGCAATCAGCCCCAGCATTTT,CASSLYGGSNQPQHF
few,TRBV5-1,TRBJ2-7,NA,TGCGCCAGCAGCTTGGCCATCGGCTCGTCCGAGCAGTACTTC,CASSLAIGSSEQYF
few,TRBV2,TRBJ1-4,NA,TGTGCCAGCAGTTCGTTATGGGGCGCGGGAATATCTGAAAAACTGTTTTTT,CASSSLWGAGISEKLFF
NA,TRBV4-3,TRBJ1-2,NA,TGCGCCAGCAGCCAACGGACAAGGGTCCCCTACTATGGCTACACCTTC,CASSQRTRVPYYGYTF
few,TRBV29-1,TRBJ1-2,NA,TGCAGCGTTGAAGATAGGAGGACCGGGTATGGCTACACCTTC,CSVEDRRTGYGYTF
many,TRBV4-1,TRBJ1-2,NA,TGCGCCAGCAGCCAAGCAGGGTCTGGCTACACCTTC,CASSQAGSGYTF
few,TRBV6-2/TRBV6-3,TRBJ2-7,NA,TGTGCCAGCAGTAAGACGGACACATCCTACGAGCAGTACTTC,CASSKTDTSYEQYF
NA,TRBV11-2,TRBJ1-3,NA,TGTGCCAGCAGCTTCTCACAGGGCACCATATATTTT,CASSFSQGTIYF
NA,TRBV6-2/TRBV6-3,TRBJ2-4,NA,TGTGGTGTTAAAGGCGGGATAGCCAAAAACATTCAGTACTTC,CGVKGGIAKNIQYF
NA,TRBV4-3,TRBJ1-2,NA,TGCGCCAGCAGCCCCGGGACAAGGGGCGACTATGGCTACACCTTC,CASSPGTRGDYGYTF
NA,TRBV7-2,TRBJ2-1,TRBD1,TGTGCCAGCAGCTTTTATGGACAGGACAATGAGCAGTTCTTC,CASSFYGQDNEQFF
NA,TRBV5-5,TRBJ2-1,TRBD1,TGTGCCAGCAGATCCTACACAGGGGGTGGCTACAATGAGCAGTTCTTC,CASRSYTGGGYNEQFF
NA,TRBV15,TRBJ1-3,NA,TGTGCCACCAGCCGAGCTAGGGGGGCAGTCGAAAACACCATATATTTT,CATSRARGAVENTIYF
NA,TRBV29-1,TRBJ2-7,NA,TGCAGCGTTGAAAACAACTACGAGCAGTACTTC,CSVENNYEQYF
NA,TRBV15,TRBJ1-1,NA,TGTGCCACCAGCTTTGCGGGGGGGCAGGTGAACACTGAAGCTTTCTTT,CATSFAGGQVNTEAFF
NA,TRBV2,TRBJ2-4,NA,TGTGCCAGCAGTGACAGGGTGTTGGCCAAAAACATTCAGTACTTC,CASSDRVLAKNIQYF
NA,TRBV5-1,TRBJ2-5,NA,TGCGCCAGCAGCTTGTCTTTCCTGCAAGAGACCCAGTACTTC,CASSLSFLQETQYF
NA,TRBV14,TRBJ2-1,TRBD1,TGTGCCAGCAGCCAAGACAGGGGGCGATACAATGAGCAGTTCTTC,CASSQDRGRYNEQFF
few,TRBV5-1,TRBJ2-1,TRBD2,TGCGCCAGCAGCTGGCGAACTAGCGCAAGTTACAATGAGCAGTTCTTC,CASSWRTSASYNEQFF
NA,TRBV25-1,TRBJ2-7,NA,TGTGCCAGCAGTCCAGTGGACCTAGACAATGAGCAGTACTTC,CASSPVDLDNEQYF
few,TRBV4-2,TRBJ2-1,NA,TGTGCCAGCAGCCACATCGGGGCCTACAATGAGCAGTTCTTC,CASSHIGAYNEQFF
NA,TRBV4-3,TRBJ2-1,NA,TGCGCCAGCAGCCAAGAGGCTAGAGACTACGAGCAGTTCTTC,CASSQEARDYEQFF
NA,TRBV27,TRBJ2-7,NA,TGTGCCAGCAGGATGATGACATCCACCTACGAGCAGTACTTC,CASRMMTSTYEQYF
NA,TRBV6-6,TRBJ2-1,TRBD1,TGTGCCAGCAGTTACATCGGACAGGGGCCCGGGGAGCAGTTCTTC,CASSYIGQGPGEQFF
few,TRBV19,TRBJ2-1,NA,TGTGCCAGTAGTCCTATTGTGGGTGGTGAGCAGTTCTTC,CASSPIVGGEQFF
once,TRBV5-4,TRBJ1-1,NA,TGTGCCAGCACGGGTTTGAGTACTGAAGCTTTCTTT,CASTGLSTEAFF
NA,TRBV7-9,TRBJ2-5,NA,TGTGCCAGCAGCTTATTCTTAGGGACCCAGTACTTC,CASSLFLGTQYF
few,TRBV29-1,TRBJ2-3,TRBD2,TGCAGCGTTGATCGGAGCGGGGTTGGAACAGATACGCAGTATTTT,CSVDRSGVGTDTQYF
few,TRBV20-1,TRBJ2-7,NA,TGCAGTGCATTTAGGGGGGGCCACGAGCAGTACTTC,CSAFRGGHEQYF
few,TRBV6-1,TRBJ1-1,NA,TGTGCCAGCAGTGAGGTGGCTTTCTTT,CASSEVAFF
few,TRBV6-1,TRBJ2-3,NA,TGTGCCAGCAGTCGGGACCCCGGGGATACGCAGTATTTT,CASSRDPGDTQYF
NA,TRBV7-6,TRBJ2-1,NA,TGTGCCAGCAGCTTATATGCGCTCGGTCGAGAAGCAAACAATGAGCAGTTCTTC,CASSLYALGREANNEQFF
NA,TRBV15,TRBJ2-7,TRBD1,TGTGCCACCAGCCTTCTTACAGGGGGCAACGAGCAGTACTTC,CATSLLTGGNEQYF
few,TRBV4-3,TRBJ1-5,NA,TGCGCCAGCAGCCAGGGGGGGGGCCTTAGCAATCAGCCCCAGCATTTT,CASSQGGGLSNQPQHF
NA,TRBV20-1,TRBJ1-6,NA,TGCAGTGCTGTTGGGGGATCGAGCTCCTATAATTCACCCCTCCACTTT,CSAVGGSSSYNSPLHF
few,TRBV20-1,TRBJ2-6,TRBD1,TGCAGTGCTCGGTACAGGGGCTCTGGGGCCAACGTCCTGACTTTC,CSARYRGSGANVLTF
few,TRBV9,TRBJ2-3,TRBD2,TGTGCCAGCAGCGTAGTCGGGCGAGAACTAGCGGGGCGCACAGATACGCAGTATTTT,CASSVVGRELAGRTDTQYF
NA,TRBV28,TRBJ1-6,NA,TGTGCCAGCAGTTCCCCCAAGGAGGGGAGAAACGTGAATTCACCCCTCCACTTT,CASSSPKEGRNVNSPLHF